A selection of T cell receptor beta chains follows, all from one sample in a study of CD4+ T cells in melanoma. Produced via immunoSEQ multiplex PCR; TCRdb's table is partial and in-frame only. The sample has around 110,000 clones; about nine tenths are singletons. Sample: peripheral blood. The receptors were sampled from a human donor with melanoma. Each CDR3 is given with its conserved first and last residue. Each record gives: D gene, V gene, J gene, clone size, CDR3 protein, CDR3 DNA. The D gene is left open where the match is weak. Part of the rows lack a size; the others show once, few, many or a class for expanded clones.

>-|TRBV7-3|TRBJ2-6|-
CASSLRGIGANVLTF
TGTGCCAGCAGCTTAAGGGGGATTGGGGCCAACGTCCTGACTTTC
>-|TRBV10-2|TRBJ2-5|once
CASSLLGEETQYF
TGCGCCAGCAGCCTTCTAGGGGAAGAGACCCAGTACTTC
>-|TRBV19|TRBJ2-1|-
CASSIPGGPPHGQFF
TGTGCCAGTAGTATACCCGGGGGCCCCCCCCATGGGCAGTTCTTC
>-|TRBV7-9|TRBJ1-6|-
CASSSNLDSRDPLHF
TGTGCCAGCAGCTCTAACCTTGACAGCCGCGACCCCCTCCACTTT
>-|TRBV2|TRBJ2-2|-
CASRRRAADTGELFF
TGTGCCAGCAGGCGCAGGGCAGCGGACACCGGGGAGCTGTTTTTT
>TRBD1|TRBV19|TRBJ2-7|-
CASNEEQGFHEQYF
TGTGCCAGTAATGAAGAACAGGGGTTCCACGAGCAGTACTTC
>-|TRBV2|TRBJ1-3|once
CASIWGHLSGNTIYF
TGTGCCAGCATATGGGGCCATCTCTCTGGAAACACCATATATTTT
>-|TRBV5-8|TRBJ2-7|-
CASSFGQGYYEQYF
TGTGCCAGCAGCTTTGGGCAGGGTTACTACGAGCAGTACTTC
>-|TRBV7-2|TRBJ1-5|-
CASSLAVNSNQPQHF
TGTGCCAGCAGCTTAGCAGTTAATAGCAATCAGCCCCAGCATTTT
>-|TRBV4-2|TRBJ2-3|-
CASSQRILGGTSTDTQYF
TGTGCCAGCAGCCAAAGGATCCTGGGCGGAACGAGCACAGATACGCAGTATTTT
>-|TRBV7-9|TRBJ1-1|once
CASSFGSQDQAFF
TGTGCCAGCAGCTTTGGGTCCCAGGATCAAGCTTTCTTT
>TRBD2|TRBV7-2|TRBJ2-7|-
CASSPRGSGRGIHEQYF
TGTGCCAGCAGCCCCCGAGGGAGCGGGAGAGGAATCCACGAGCAGTACTTC
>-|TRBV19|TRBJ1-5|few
CASSSQSNQPQHF
TGTGCCAGTAGTTCCCAAAGCAATCAGCCCCAGCATTTT
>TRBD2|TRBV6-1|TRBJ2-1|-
CASSEEPSGISEEQFF
TGTGCCAGCAGTGAAGAGCCTAGCGGGATTAGCGAAGAGCAGTTCTTC
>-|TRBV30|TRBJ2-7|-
CAWTQGVGPEQYF
TGTGCCTGGACGCAGGGAGTTGGCCCCGAGCAGTACTTC
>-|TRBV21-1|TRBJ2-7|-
CASSKADSSYEQYF
TGTGCCAGCAGCAAAGCGGACAGTTCCTACGAGCAGTACTTC
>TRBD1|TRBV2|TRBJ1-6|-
CASNTGDRGNSPLHF
TGTGCCAGCAATACAGGGGACAGGGGTAATTCACCCCTCCACTTT
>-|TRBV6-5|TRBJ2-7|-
CASSSDVYEQYF
TGTGCCAGCAGTTCAGACGTCTACGAGCAGTACTTC
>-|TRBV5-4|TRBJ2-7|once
CASSFNARARGEQYF
TGTGCCAGCAGCTTTAACGCCAGGGCCAGGGGCGAGCAGTACTTC
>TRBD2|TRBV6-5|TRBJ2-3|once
CASSSTGTTWDTQYF
TGTGCCAGCAGTTCCACCGGGACTACGTGGGATACGCAGTATTTT
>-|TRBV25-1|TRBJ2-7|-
CASSWGGRTYEQYF
TGTGCCAGCAGTTGGGGGGGCAGGACCTACGAGCAGTACTTC
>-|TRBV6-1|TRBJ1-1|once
CASRRGNLRNTEAFF
TGTGCCAGCAGAAGGGGGAACCTCCGGAACACTGAAGCTTTCTTT
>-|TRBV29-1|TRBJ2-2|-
CSGLGRGTGELFF
TGCAGCGGGCTCGGGCGGGGCACCGGGGAGCTGTTTTTT
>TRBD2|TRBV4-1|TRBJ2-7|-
CASSQGLAGESYEQYF
TGCGCCAGCAGCCAAGGGCTAGCGGGAGAATCCTACGAGCAGTACTTC
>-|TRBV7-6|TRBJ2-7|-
CASSPPQSGGRGEQYF
TGTGCCAGCAGCCCCCCACAGTCCGGGGGGCGAGGAGAGCAGTACTTC
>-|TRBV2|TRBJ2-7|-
CASSPQANEQYF
TGTGCCAGCAGCCCCCAGGCCAACGAGCAGTACTTC
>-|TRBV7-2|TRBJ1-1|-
CASSQLGLNTEAFF
TGTGCCAGCAGCCAGCTAGGGTTGAACACTGAAGCTTTCTTT
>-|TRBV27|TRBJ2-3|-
CASSSRYGTGKREGPSHTQYF
TGTGCCAGCAGTTCAAGGTATGGGACAGGGAAGCGGGAGGGCCCCTCGCATACGCAGTATTTT
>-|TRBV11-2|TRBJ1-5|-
CASSLDWGEPQHF
TGTGCCAGCAGCTTAGACTGGGGTGAGCCCCAGCATTTT
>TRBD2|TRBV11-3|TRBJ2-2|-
CASSPQTGGGELFF
TGTGCCAGCAGCCCTCAGACGGGAGGGGGGGAGCTGTTTTTT
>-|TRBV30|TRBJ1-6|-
CAWGGAASFYNSPLHF
TGTGCCTGGGGCGGGGCAGCTTCCTTTTATAATTCACCCCTCCACTTT
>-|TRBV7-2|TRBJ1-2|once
CASSQDEPYGYTF
TGTGCCAGCAGCCAAGACGAGCCCTATGGCTACACCTTC
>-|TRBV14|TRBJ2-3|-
CASSQGTRRVGTDTQYF
TGTGCCAGCAGCCAAGGCACTCGTCGGGTCGGCACAGATACGCAGTATTTT
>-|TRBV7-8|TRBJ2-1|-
CASSTKRGDNNEQFF
TGTGCCAGCTCCACTAAGAGGGGGGACAACAATGAGCAGTTCTTC
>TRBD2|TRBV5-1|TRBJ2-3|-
CASSLGGASGNTDTQYF
TGCGCCAGCAGCTTGGGGGGAGCTAGCGGGAATACAGATACGCAGTATTTT
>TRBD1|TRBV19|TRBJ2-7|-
CASNTPGQGLNEQYF
TGTGCCAGTAATACTCCGGGACAGGGGTTAAACGAGCAGTACTTC
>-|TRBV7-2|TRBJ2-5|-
CASSLGTAQETQYF
TGTGCCAGCAGCTTAGGCACAGCGCAAGAGACCCAGTACTTC
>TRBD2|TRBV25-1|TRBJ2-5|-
CASSEFLAGNQETQYF
TGTGCCAGCAGTGAATTTCTAGCGGGGAACCAAGAGACCCAGTACTTC
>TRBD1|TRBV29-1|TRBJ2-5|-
CSAEQGAGETQYF
TGCAGCGCTGAACAGGGGGCGGGAGAGACCCAGTACTTC
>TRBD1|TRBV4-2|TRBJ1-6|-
CASSQGEGALNSPLHF
TGTGCCAGCAGCCAGGGTGAGGGGGCCCTTAATTCACCCCTCCACTTT
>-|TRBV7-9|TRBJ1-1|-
CASSFHTGENTEAFF
TGTGCCAGCAGCTTTCACACGGGGGAGAACACTGAAGCTTTCTTT
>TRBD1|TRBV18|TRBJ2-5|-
CASSPFDRGETQYF
TGTGCCAGCTCACCCTTCGACAGGGGGGAGACCCAGTACTTC